Presented here are 8 T cell receptor beta chains from one specimen sequenced in a study of Graves' ophthalmopathy and Graves' hyperthyroidism. The TCR beta CDR3 regions underwent amplification from RNA transcripts. HTBI-primed RT-PCR formed the first round, and a multiplex PCR formed the second. TCRdb re-analysed the multiplex PCR reads in MiXCR, keeping a single row per CDR3 protein. The sample contains 200,000 to 250,000 distinct CDR3 sequences, roughly 50% of which appear only once. The sequenced material came from peripheral blood. These receptor sequences come from an adult man with Graves' ophthalmopathy.

V usage is TRBV7-8 and J usage is TRBJ1-5, with TRBD1 identical over 9 bases. V dropped 6 bases and J dropped 2; count of bases not matched to a gene: 5. The CDR3 consists of 15 residues. The germline V gene encodes CDR1 SGHVS and CDR2 FQNEAQ. This CDR3 is CASSWDRAGNQPQHF. The CDR3 bases are TGTGCCAGCAGTTGGGACAGGGCCGGCAATCAGCCCCAGCATTTT.

This chain joins TRBV6-4 and TRBJ2-2; a weak D match, TRBD2 (6 bases). The length of the CDR3 is 14 residues. Germline loops: CDR1 MRHNA, CDR2 SNTAGT. V was trimmed by 6 bases and J by 0 bases, leaving 8 bases between them. The CDR3 is CASRRDSNTGELFF. CDR3 bases: TGTGCCAGCAGGCGGGACTCGAACACCGGGGAGCTGTTTTTT.

V usage is TRBV7-6 and J usage is TRBJ2-5; 8 bases align to TRBD1. The DNA end lines up better with TRBJ2-1; the J call may be wrong. Germline loops: CDR1 SGHVS, CDR2 FNYEAQ. The CDR3 has 16 amino acids. For the CDR3, the DNA is TGTGCCAGCAGCTTACAGGGGACAGGTACCTACAATGAGCAGTTCTTC. Encoded protein: CASSLQGTGTYNEQFF.

This clonotype was seen just once. J is TRBJ1-2 and V is TRBV11-3, with D possibly being TRBD1 (5 bases). The CDR3 spans 13 residues. The V and J ends lost 5 bases and 6 bases respectively, with 13 bases between them. CDR1 SGHNT and CDR2 YENEEA come from the germline V gene. The CDR3 bases are TGTGCCAGCAGCATAGGGGAGAGGGATGGCTACACCTTC. Its translation is CASSIGERDGYTF.

This sequence joins TRBV5-1 and TRBJ1-1; TRBD1 aligns across 7 bases. The CDR3 contains 14 residues. Losses at the gene ends were 2 bases for V and 4 bases for J; bases not matched to a gene: 5. Per germline, CDR1 SGHRS and CDR2 YFSETQ. The CDR3 protein is CASSLAGGFTEAFF. The CDR3 coding sequence is TGCGCCAGCAGCTTAGCAGGGGGGTTCACTGAAGCTTTCTTT.

The V and J genes are TRBV20-1 and TRBJ2-5; 7 bases agree with TRBD2. The CDR3 length is 17 residues. Germline CDR1 is DFQATT and CDR2 is SNEGSKA (reference sequence). The CDR3 protein is CSANEGMAGARQETQYF. The CDR3 DNA follows: TGCAGCGCGAACGAGGGTATGGCGGGAGCGCGACAAGAGACCCAGTACTTC.

This clonotype was counted only a few times. The J gene is TRBJ1-2, the V gene TRBV19; 7 bases align to TRBD1. Germline V gene lookup returns CDR1 LNHDA and CDR2 SQIVND (reference sequence). Trimming cost V 7 bases and J 4 bases; bases outside gene matches: 12. This CDR3 has 15 amino acids. The CDR3 is CASTPRGQGTYGYTF. The CDR3 DNA sequence: TGTGCCAGTACCCCGAGGGGGCAGGGGACCTATGGCTACACCTTC.

The chain's CDR3 is CASSLTPDWKETQYF. The CDR3 DNA reads TGTGCCAGCAGCTTAACCCCGGACTGGAAAGAGACCCAGTACTTC. The chain has TRBV7-3 and TRBJ2-5, with D perhaps matching TRBD2 (5 bases). This CDR3 has 15 amino acids. CDR1 and CDR2 (germline): SGHTA, FQGTGA. V dropped 0 bases and J dropped 3 bases, with 11 bases sitting between them.